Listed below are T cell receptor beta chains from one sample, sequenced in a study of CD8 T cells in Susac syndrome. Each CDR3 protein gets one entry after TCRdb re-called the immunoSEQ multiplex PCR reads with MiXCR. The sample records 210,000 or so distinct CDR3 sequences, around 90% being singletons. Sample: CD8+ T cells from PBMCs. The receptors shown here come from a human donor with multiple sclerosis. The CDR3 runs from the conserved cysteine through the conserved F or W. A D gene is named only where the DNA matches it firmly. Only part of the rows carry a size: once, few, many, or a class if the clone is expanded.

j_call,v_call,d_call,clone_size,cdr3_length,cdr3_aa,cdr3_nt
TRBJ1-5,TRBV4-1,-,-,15,CASSQGHPSNQPQHF,TGCGCCAGCAGCCAAGGACACCCTAGCAATCAGCCCCAGCATTTT
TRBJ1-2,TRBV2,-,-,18,CASTESGLAPGSGYGYTF,TGTGCCAGCACCGAAAGTGGGCTGGCACCCGGATCCGGTTATGGCTACACCTTC
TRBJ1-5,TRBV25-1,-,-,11,CASSEGLVQHF,TGTGCCAGCAGTGAGGGGCTGGTCCAGCATTTT
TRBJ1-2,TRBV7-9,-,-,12,CATLSGDNSNTF,TGTGCCACCCTCTCGGGCGACAATTCCAACACCTTC
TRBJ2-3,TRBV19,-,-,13,CASSISGADTQYF,TGTGCCAGTAGTATTTCGGGGGCCGACACGCAGTATTTT
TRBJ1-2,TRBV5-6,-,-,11,CASSVTGDYTF,TGTGCCAGCAGCGTTACAGGAGACTACACCTTC
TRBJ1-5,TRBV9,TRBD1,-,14,CASSAGTGWKPQHF,TGTGCCAGCAGCGCCGGGACAGGGTGGAAGCCCCAGCATTTT
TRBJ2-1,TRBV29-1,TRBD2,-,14,CSVWAGGGYNEQFF,TGCAGCGTCTGGGCCGGCGGGGGGTATAATGAGCAGTTCTTC
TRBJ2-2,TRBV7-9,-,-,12,CASSLATEELFF,TGTGCCAGCAGCTTAGCAACAGAAGAGCTGTTTTTT
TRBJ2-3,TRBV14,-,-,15,CASSHRRDSTDTQYF,TGTGCCAGCAGCCACCGCAGAGACAGCACAGATACGCAGTATTTT
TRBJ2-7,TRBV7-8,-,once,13,CASSFLPSYEQYF,TGTGCCAGCAGCTTTCTCCCTTCCTACGAGCAGTACTTC